This T cell receptor (beta chain) was sequenced in a study of technical replicates of blood from a handful of donors. Clones were sequenced by immunoSEQ multiplex PCR, and TCRdb holds only the in-frame ones, with some missing. This sample has approximately 75,000 clones, with about 94% found just once. The CDR3 loop spans 21 amino acids. J was trimmed by 4 bases and V by 3 bases; bases with no gene match: 23. The germline gives CDR1 MDHEN, CDR2 SYDVKM. The receptor was isolated from a human donor in good health. Source material: T cells isolated from PBMCs. The J gene is TRBJ2-7, the V gene TRBV28; the match to TRBD2 covers 11 bases. CDR3 in amino acids: CASSFPGQGRTSGPRPYEQYF. CDR3 bases: TGTGCCAGCAGTTTTCCGGGACAGGGTCGGACTAGCGGGCCCCGCCCTTACGAGCAGTACTTC.